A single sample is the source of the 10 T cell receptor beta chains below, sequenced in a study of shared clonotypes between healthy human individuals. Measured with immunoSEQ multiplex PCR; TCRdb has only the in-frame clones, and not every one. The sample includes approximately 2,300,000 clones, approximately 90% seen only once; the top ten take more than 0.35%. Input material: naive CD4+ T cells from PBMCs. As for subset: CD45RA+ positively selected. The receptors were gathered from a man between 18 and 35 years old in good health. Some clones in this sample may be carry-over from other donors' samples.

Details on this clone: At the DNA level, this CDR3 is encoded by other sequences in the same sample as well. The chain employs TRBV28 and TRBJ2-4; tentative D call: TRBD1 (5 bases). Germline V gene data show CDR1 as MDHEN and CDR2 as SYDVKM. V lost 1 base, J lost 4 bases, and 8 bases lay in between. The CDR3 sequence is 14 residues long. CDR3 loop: CASSLSGLKNIQYF. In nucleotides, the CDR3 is TGTGCCAGCAGTTTATCAGGGCTTAAAAACATTCAGTACTTC.

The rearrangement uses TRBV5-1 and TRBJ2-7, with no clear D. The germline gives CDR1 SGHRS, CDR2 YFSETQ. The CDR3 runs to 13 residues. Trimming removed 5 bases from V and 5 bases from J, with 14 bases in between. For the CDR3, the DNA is TGCGCCAGCAGTTTTGGCCCGACGAACGAGCAGTACTTC. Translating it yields CASSFGPTNEQYF.

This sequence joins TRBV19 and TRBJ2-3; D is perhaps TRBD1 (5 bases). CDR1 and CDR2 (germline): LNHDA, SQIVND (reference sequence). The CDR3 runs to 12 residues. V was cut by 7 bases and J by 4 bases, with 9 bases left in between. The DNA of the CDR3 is TGTGCCAGTAAGGGGTATCCAGATACGCAGTATTTT. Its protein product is CASKGYPDTQYF. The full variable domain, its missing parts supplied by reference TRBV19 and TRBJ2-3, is DGGITQSPKYLFRKEGQNVTLSCEQNLNHDAMYWYRQDPGQGLRLIYYSQIVNDFQKGDIAEGYSVSREKKESFPLTVTSAQKNPTAFYLCASKGYPDTQYFGPGTRLTVL.

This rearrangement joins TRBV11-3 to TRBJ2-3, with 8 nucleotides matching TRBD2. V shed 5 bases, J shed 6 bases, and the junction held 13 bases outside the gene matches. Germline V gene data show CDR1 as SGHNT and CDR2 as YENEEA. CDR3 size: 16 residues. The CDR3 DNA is TGTGCCAGCAGCCCCTCGACTAGCGCGCGCGCGGATACGCAGTATTTT. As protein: CASSPSTSARADTQYF.

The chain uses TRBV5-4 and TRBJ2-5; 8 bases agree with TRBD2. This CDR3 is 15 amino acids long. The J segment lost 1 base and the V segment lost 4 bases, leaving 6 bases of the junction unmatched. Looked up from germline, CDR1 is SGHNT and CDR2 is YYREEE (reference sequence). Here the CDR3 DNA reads TGTGCCAGCAGCCTCCACAGCGGGGGCCAAGAGACCCAGTACTTC. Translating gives CASSLHSGGQETQYF.

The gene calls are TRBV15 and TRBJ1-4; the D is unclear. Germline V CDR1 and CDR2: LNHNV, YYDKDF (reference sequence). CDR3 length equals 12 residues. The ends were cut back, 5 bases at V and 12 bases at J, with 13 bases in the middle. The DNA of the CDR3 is TGTGCCACCAGCGGACGAATTCAAGAACTGTTTTTT. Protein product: CATSGRIQELFF.

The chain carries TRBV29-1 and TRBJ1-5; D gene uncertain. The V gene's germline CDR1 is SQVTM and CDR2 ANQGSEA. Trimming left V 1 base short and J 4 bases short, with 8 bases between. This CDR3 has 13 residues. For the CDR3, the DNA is TGCAGCGTTGAAGGGTATCCTAATCAGCCCCAGCATTTT. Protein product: CSVEGYPNQPQHF.

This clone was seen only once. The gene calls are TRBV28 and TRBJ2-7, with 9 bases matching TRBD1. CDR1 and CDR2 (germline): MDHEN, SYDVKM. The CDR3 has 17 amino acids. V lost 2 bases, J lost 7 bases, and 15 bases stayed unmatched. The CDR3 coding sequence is TGTGCCAGCAGTTTAGGTAACAGGGGGCGCTTCGTTTGGGAGCAGTACTTC. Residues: CASSLGNRGRFVWEQYF.

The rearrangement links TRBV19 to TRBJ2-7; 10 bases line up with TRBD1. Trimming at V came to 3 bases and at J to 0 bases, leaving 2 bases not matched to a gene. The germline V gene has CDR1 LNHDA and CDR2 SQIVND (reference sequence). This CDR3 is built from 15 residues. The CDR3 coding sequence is TGTGCCAGTAGTATTTGGGACAGGGGCTCCTACGAGCAGTACTTC. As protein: CASSIWDRGSYEQYF.

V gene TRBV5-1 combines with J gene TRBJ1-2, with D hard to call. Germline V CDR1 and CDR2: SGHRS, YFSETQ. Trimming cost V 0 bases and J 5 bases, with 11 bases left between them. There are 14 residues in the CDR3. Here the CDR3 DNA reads TGCGCCAGCAGCTTGGACGGACCTTCTTATGGCTACACCTTC. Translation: CASSLDGPSYGYTF. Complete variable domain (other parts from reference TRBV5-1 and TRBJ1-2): KAGVTQTPRYLIKTRGQQVTLSCSPISGHRSVSWYQQTPGQGLQFLFEYFSETQRNKGNFPGRFSGRQFSNSRSEMNVSTLELGDSALYLCASSLDGPSYGYTFGSGTRLTVV.